The present T cell receptor beta chain was sequenced within a study of CD4+ T cells in melanoma. Findings and caveats of the study: Neoantigen-specific CD4+ T cells in melanoma reportedly had diverse differentiation states. A reported correlation linked neoantigen-specific CD4+ T cells to CD8+, macrophage and B cell function.

Profiled with immunoSEQ multiplex PCR; TCRdb holds only in-frame clones, not every one. Among about 140,000 clones listed, approximately 91% were seen once. Remarks on this clone: What it binds is unknown.

This TCR was sampled from a human donor with melanoma.

CDR3 DNA sequence: TGTGCCAGTAGTCGGCAGACAACTGGAAACACCATATATTTT. Protein sequence: CASSRQTTGNTIYF. The chain couples TRBV19 to TRBJ1-3; D gene ambiguous. From germline, CDR1 is LNHDA and CDR2 SQIVND (reference sequence). This CDR3 is 14 amino acids long. Trimming shortened V by 5 bases and J by 2 bases, and 10 bases separated the two germline ends.